This note documents a single T cell receptor beta chain sequence. Assay: immunoSEQ multiplex PCR; the TCRdb copy retains only in-frame clones and omits some. The sample includes more than 35,000 clones, around 80% of them seen just once. The data were obtained in a study of PD-L1 blockade in urothelial cancer. With V trimmed by 4 bases and J by 4 bases, 9 bases remained unmatched. Germline V gene data show CDR1 as ENHRY and CDR2 as SYGVKD. The CDR3 consists of 16 residues. The sequence came from a man between 65 and 79 years old with urothelial cancer. Material: PBMCs, obtained around atezolizumab (anti-PD-L1) treatment. The rearrangement uses TRBV10-3 and TRBJ2-1; 8 bases fit TRBD2. CDR3 bases: TGTGCCATCAGTGTTAGCGGGGCCCCCCGATACAATGAGCAGTTCTTC. This codes for CAISVSGAPRYNEQFF.